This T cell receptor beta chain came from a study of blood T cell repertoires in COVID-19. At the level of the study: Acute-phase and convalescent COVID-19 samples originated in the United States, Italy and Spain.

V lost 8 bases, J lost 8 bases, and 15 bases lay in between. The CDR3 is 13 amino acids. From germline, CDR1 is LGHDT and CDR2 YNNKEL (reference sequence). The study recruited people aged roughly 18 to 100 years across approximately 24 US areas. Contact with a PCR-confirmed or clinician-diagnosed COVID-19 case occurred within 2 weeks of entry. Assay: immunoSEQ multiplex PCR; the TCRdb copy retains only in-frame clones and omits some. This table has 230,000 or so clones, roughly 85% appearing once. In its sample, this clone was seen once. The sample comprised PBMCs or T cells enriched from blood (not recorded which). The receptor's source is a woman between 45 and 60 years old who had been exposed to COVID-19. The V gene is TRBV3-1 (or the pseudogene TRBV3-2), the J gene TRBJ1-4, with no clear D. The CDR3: CASSLHPGEKLFF. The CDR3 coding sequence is TGTGCCAGCTCCCTCCATCCAGGCGAAAAACTGTTTTTT.